Described below is a single TCR beta chain sequence and its context. Its antigen is currently unknown. This specimen includes other DNA sequences encoding the same CDR3. The data originate from a study of shared clonotypes between healthy human individuals. For every subset, genomic DNA was evenly distributed across several immunoSEQ plates. The repertoire was sequenced with immunoSEQ multiplex PCR; TCRdb's copy has only in-frame clones and lacks some. The table lists more than 550,000 clones, around 70% of them singletons. Germline values: CDR1 SEHNR, CDR2 FQNEAQ (reference sequence). The ends lost 1 base at V and 1 base at J; junction bases unmatched: 1. The CDR3 runs 15 residues. Findings of the study overall: Clonotypes shared by all four sorted-subset donors had higher generation probabilities than non-shared clonotypes. Blood alone was sampled, and tissue repertoires likely differ.

This TCR was recovered from a young woman in good health. The sequenced material came from memory CD4+ T cells sorted from blood. Stated subset: CD45RA-negative fraction. V usage is TRBV7-9 and J usage is TRBJ2-5, with 9 bases aligning to TRBD1. The CDR3, as DNA: TGTGCCAGCAGCTTAGGGGGACAGGGCCAAGAGACCCAGTACTTC. Translated, it gives CASSLGGQGQETQYF.